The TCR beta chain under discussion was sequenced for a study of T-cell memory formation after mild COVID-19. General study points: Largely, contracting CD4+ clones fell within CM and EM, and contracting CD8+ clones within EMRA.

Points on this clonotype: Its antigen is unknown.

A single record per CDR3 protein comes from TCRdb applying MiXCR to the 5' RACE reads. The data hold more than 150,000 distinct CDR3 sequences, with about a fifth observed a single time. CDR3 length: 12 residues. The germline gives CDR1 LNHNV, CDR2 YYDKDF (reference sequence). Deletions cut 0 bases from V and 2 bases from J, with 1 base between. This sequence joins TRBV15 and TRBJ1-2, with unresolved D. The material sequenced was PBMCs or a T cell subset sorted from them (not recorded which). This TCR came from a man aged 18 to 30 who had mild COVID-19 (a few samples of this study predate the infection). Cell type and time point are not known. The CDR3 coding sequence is TGTGCCACCAGCAGAGAAAACTATGGCTACACCTTC. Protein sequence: CATSRENYGYTF.